The 9 T cell receptor beta chains below come from one sample, sequenced in a study of CD8+CD57+ T cells in acquired aplastic anemia. The sequenced patients had an expansion of CD8+CD57+ cells seen by flow cytometry. Template material for TCR beta VDJ and CDR3 profiling consisted of genomic DNA. Using its own MiXCR run on the reads, TCRdb lists one record per CDR3 protein. The profile covers 200,000 to 250,000 distinct CDR3 sequences, with around half appearing a single time and approximately 8% taken by the ten largest. Material for sequencing was sorted CD4+, CD8+, or CD8+CD57+ T cells (not recorded which) from PBMCs. Receptors were obtained from a human donor with aplastic anemia.

This rearrangement joins TRBV20-1 to TRBJ2-7, with D maybe TRBD2 (5 bases). This CDR3 comprises 11 residues. CDR1 and CDR2 from the germline V gene are DFQATT and SNEGSKA (reference sequence). The V end lost 5 bases, the J end lost 6 bases, and 11 bases lay between the germline ends. The CDR3: CSAVISAEQYF. As DNA, the CDR3 is TGCAGTGCTGTAATTAGCGCCGAGCAGTACTTC.

This clonotype was seen many times. The genes are TRBV7-9 and TRBJ1-4; D is undetermined. Germline CDR1 is SEHNR and CDR2 is FQNEAQ (reference sequence). The CDR3 runs to 12 residues. V was trimmed by 0 bases and J by 12 bases, leaving 8 bases between them. The CDR3 loop is CASSLAARQLFF. CDR3 in DNA: TGTGCCAGCAGCTTAGCTGCACGACAACTGTTTTTT.

The rearrangement joins TRBV12-5 to TRBJ1-4, with a possible D match to TRBD1 (6 bases). The CDR3 length is 19 residues. The V end was cut by 0 bases, the J end by 7 bases, with 24 bases between. Germline V gene data show CDR1 as LGHNT and CDR2 as FRNRAP. The CDR3 DNA sequence: TGTGCTAGTGGTTTGGTAAGGTATAAGGACAGTCCGAACGGTGAAAAACTGTTTTTT. This encodes CASGLVRYKDSPNGEKLFF.

In its sample, this clonotype was seen many times. This chain links TRBV2 with TRBJ2-7, with D unresolved. V lost 8 bases to trimming and J lost 6 bases, with 8 bases between them. The CDR3 length is 10 residues. Germline CDR1 SNHLY, CDR2 FYNNEI. CDR3 region: CASSGFEQYF. The CDR3 bases are TGTGCCAGCTCCGGGTTCGAGCAGTACTTC.

This clonotype was counted between two and nine times. J is TRBJ2-1 and V is TRBV6-5; weak D call: TRBD1 (6 bases). CDR3 length: 18 amino acids. Germline CDR1 MNHEY, CDR2 SVGAGI. V lost 1 base, J lost 6 bases, and 22 bases lay in between. For the CDR3, the DNA is TGTGCCAGCAGTTACTTGAGGTTACCGGACAGTCCCTTCAATGAGCAGTTCTTC. Translated: CASSYLRLPDSPFNEQFF.

This chain joins TRBV19 and TRBJ2-7; TRBD2 might be the D (5 bases). Trimming took off 4 bases at V and 2 bases at J, with 12 bases between the two ends. Germline V gene lookup returns CDR1 LNHDA and CDR2 SQIVND (reference sequence). The CDR3 sequence is 14 residues long. CDR3 in amino acids: CASSSISEAYEQYF. The CDR3 DNA is TGTGCCAGTAGTAGTATCTCGGAGGCCTACGAGCAGTACTTC. Full variable domain (remainder filled in from reference TRBV19 and TRBJ2-7): DGGITQSPKYLFRKEGQNVTLSCEQNLNHDAMYWYRQDPGQGLRLIYYSQIVNDFQKGDIAEGYSVSREKKESFPLTVTSAQKNPTAFYLCASSSISEAYEQYFGPGTRLTVT.

At least ten counts were recorded for this clonotype. The chain links TRBV4-2 to TRBJ1-4, with TRBD1 matching over 10 bases. Germline CDR1 reads LGHNA; CDR2 reads YNFKEQ. The CDR3 has 15 amino acids. Unmatched junction bases numbered 8, after V lost 0 bases and J lost 13 bases. Written as DNA, the CDR3 is TGTGCCAGCAGCCAAGAAGGAGGGACAGGGGAGAGACTGTTTTTT. Residues: CASSQEGGTGERLFF.

This clonotype was seen a few times. V is TRBV28 and J is TRBJ2-5, with TRBD1 identical over 7 bases. Germline V gives CDR1 MDHEN, CDR2 SYDVKM. The CDR3 is 13 amino acids. After removal of 4 bases from V and 5 bases from J, the junction contained 4 bases not matched to a gene. CDR3 bases: TGTGCCAGCAGTTCGACAGGGTCCGAGACCCAGTACTTC. Translated, it gives CASSSTGSETQYF.

V usage is TRBV5-1 and J usage is TRBJ1-5; TRBD1 aligns across 7 bases. J gave up 1 base and V 5 bases, and 15 bases lay outside the gene matches. The CDR3 contains 18 residues. Germline assignment: CDR1 SGHRS and CDR2 YFSETQ. In DNA form, the CDR3 reads TGCGCCAGCAGACCAGATGACAGGGAATGGTCGAGCAATCAGCCCCAGCATTTT. Protein product: CASRPDDREWSSNQPQHF.